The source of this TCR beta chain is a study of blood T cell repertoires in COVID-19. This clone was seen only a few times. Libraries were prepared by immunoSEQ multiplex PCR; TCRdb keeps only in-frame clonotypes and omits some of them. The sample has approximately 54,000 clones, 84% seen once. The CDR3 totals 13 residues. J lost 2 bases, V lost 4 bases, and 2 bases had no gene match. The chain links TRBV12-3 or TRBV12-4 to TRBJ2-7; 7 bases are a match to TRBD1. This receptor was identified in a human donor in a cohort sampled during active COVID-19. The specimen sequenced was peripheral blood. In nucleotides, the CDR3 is TGTGCCAGCAGTTCGGGACAGACCTACGAGCAGTACTTC. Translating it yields CASSSGQTYEQYF.